One sample yielded the 8 T cell receptor beta chains listed below, sequenced in a study of blood T cell repertoires in COVID-19. TCRdb keeps only in-frame clones here, not all; method: immunoSEQ multiplex PCR. Among 470,000 or so clones listed, around 89% were seen once. The sequenced sample consisted of peripheral blood. These receptors were obtained from a young woman with acute or convalescent COVID-19.

The genes are TRBV18 and TRBJ2-3; D may be TRBD1 (6 bases). Germline V CDR1 and CDR2: KGHSH, LQKENI. The germline V and J ends were trimmed by 3 bases and 2 bases, with 12 bases remaining between them. This CDR3 spans 15 amino acids. This CDR3 is CASSPGDKTTDTQYF. The CDR3 DNA reads TGTGCCAGCTCACCGGGGGACAAGACCACAGATACGCAGTATTTT.

A single count supports this clone. The rearrangement joins TRBV5-6 to TRBJ1-1; TRBD1 agrees at 9 bases. There are 14 residues in the CDR3. V shed 3 bases and J 4 bases; nucleotides not matched to a gene: 4. CDR1 is SGHDT and CDR2 is YYEEEE in the germline V gene. CDR3 in amino acids: CASSWDRVATEAFF. CDR3 coding DNA: TGTGCCAGCAGCTGGGACAGGGTGGCCACTGAAGCTTTCTTT.

The genes are TRBV10-3 and TRBJ2-3; 14 bases are a match to TRBD2. The CDR3 totals 17 residues. Per the germline V gene, CDR1 is ENHRY and CDR2 is SYGVKD. Trimming cost V 9 bases and J 0 bases; bases outside gene matches: 8. The CDR3 region is CAIGGTSGGPSTDTQYF. The DNA of the CDR3 is TGTGCCATAGGAGGGACTAGCGGGGGCCCTAGCACAGATACGCAGTATTTT.

The DNA of the CDR3 is TGTGCCAGCAGCGTTAGTAGCAGTTCACCCCTCCACTTT. It translates to CASSVSSSSPLHF. The genes are TRBV6-5 and TRBJ1-6, with D unclear. Germline V lookup: CDR1 MNHEY, CDR2 SVGAGI. This CDR3 is built from 13 residues. V dropped 6 bases and J dropped 9 bases, with 12 bases sitting between them.

The chain links TRBV5-1 to TRBJ2-7; 9 bases are shared with TRBD1. The CDR3 is 13 amino acids. From germline, CDR1 is SGHRS and CDR2 YFSETQ. V lost 4 bases, J lost 6 bases, and 5 bases stayed unmatched. Written as DNA, the CDR3 is TGCGCCAGCAGCCCGGACAGGGGAGCCGAGCAGTACTTC. Its translation is CASSPDRGAEQYF.

This chain uses TRBV28 with TRBJ2-1, with TRBD2 identical over 8 bases. CDR3 length: 16 residues. The V segment lost 1 base and the J segment 6 bases; nucleotides outside the gene matches: 8. Per germline, CDR1 MDHEN and CDR2 SYDVKM. CDR3 DNA: TGTGCCAGCAGTTTATTAGGTAGCGGGGACCTCAATGAGCAGTTCTTC. Translating it yields CASSLLGSGDLNEQFF. Full variable domain (rest looked up from reference TRBV28 and TRBJ2-1): DVKVTQSSRYLVKRTGEKVFLECVQDMDHENMFWYRQDPGLGLRLIYFSYDVKMKEKGDIPEGYSVSREKKERFSLILESASTNQTSMYLCASSLLGSGDLNEQFFGPGTRLTVL.

The chain employs TRBV6-1 and TRBJ1-1, with a weak D call TRBD1 (5 bases). The CDR3 is made up of 11 amino acids. Germline assignment: CDR1 MNHNS and CDR2 SASEGT. V lost 9 bases to trimming and J lost 5 bases, with 10 bases between them. The CDR3 here is CASPGGTEAFF. CDR3 DNA: TGTGCCAGTCCTGGGGGGACTGAAGCTTTCTTT.

This chain connects TRBV9 to TRBJ1-2; D is ambiguous. Germline V gene data show CDR1 as SGDLS and CDR2 as YYNGEE. The CDR3 spans 15 residues. V shed 0 bases and J shed 4 bases, with 13 bases lying between them. The CDR3 is CASSVAESELYGYTF. The CDR3 bases are TGTGCCAGCAGCGTAGCCGAGAGCGAACTCTATGGCTACACCTTC. The full variable domain, completed using reference TRBV9 and TRBJ1-2, is DSGVTQTPKHLITATGQRVTLRCSPRSGDLSVYWYQQSLDQGLQFLIQYYNGEERAKGNILERFSAQQFPDLHSELNLSSLELGDSALYFCASSVAESELYGYTFGSGTRLTVV.